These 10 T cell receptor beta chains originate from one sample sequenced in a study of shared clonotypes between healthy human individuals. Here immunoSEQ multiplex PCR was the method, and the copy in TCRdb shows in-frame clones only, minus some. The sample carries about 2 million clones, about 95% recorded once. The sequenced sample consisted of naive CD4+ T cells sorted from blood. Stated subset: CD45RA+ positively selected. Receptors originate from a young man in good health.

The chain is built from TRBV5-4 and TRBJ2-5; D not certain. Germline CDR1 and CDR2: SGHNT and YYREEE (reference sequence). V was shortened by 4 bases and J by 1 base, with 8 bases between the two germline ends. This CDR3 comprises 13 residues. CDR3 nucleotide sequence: TGTGCCAGCAGCCGCGACCTCCAAGAGACCCAGTACTTC. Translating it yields CASSRDLQETQYF.

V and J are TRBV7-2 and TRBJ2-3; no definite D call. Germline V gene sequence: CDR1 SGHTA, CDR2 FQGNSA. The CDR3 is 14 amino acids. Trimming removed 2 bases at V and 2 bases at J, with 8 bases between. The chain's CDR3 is CASSLSVATDTQYF. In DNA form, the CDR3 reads TGTGCCAGCAGCTTATCCGTGGCCACAGATACGCAGTATTTT.

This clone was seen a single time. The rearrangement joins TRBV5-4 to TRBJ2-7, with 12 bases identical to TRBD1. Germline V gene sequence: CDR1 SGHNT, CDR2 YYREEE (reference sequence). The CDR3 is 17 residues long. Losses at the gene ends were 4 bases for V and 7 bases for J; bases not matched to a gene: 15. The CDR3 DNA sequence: TGTGCCAGCAGCAAACCGGGACAGGGGGCCGCTAGCCGTGAGCAGTACTTC. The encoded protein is CASSKPGQGAASREQYF.

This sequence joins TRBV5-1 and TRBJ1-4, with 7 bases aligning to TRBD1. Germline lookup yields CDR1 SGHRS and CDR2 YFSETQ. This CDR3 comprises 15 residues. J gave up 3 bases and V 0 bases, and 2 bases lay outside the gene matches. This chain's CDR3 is CASSLGDRANEKLFF. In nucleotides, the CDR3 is TGCGCCAGCAGCTTGGGGGACAGAGCTAATGAAAAACTGTTTTTT.

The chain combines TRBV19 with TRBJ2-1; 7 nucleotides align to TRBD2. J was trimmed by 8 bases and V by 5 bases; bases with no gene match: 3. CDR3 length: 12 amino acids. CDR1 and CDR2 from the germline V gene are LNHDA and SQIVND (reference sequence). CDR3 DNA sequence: TGTGCCAGTAGTGTCGCGGGGGATGAGCAGTTCTTC. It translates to CASSVAGDEQFF.

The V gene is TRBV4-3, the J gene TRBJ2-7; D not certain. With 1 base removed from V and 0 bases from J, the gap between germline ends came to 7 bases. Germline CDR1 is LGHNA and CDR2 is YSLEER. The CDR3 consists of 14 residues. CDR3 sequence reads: CASSQGLASYEQYF. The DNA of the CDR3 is TGCGCCAGCAGCCAAGGACTGGCCTCCTACGAGCAGTACTTC.

The CDR3 spells CASTATSGNTQYF. In DNA form, the CDR3 reads TGTGCCAGCACCGCGACTAGCGGCAATACGCAGTATTTT. The gene calls are TRBV2 and TRBJ2-3; the match to TRBD2 covers 9 bases. With V trimmed by 7 bases and J by 7 bases, 6 bases remained unmatched. The CDR3 has 13 amino acids. The germline gives CDR1 SNHLY, CDR2 FYNNEI.

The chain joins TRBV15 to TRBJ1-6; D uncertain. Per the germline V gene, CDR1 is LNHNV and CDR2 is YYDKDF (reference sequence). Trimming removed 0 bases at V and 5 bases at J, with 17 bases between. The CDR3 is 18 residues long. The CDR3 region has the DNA TGTGCCACCAGCAGAGAGATTCCAGCAACAACTAATAATTCACCCCTCCACTTT. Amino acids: CATSREIPATTNNSPLHF.

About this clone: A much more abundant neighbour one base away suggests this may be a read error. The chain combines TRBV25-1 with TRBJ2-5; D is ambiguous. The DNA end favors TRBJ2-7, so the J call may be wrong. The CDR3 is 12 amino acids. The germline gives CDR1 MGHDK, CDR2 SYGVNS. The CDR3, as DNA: TGTGCCAGCAGTGGCCGATCCTACGAGCAGTACTTC. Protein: CASSGRSYEQYF.

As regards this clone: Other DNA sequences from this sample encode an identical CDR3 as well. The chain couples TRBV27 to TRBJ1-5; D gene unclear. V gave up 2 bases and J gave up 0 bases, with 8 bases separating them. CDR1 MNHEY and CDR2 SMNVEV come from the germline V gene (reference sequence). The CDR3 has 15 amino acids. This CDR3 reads CASSLAGSSNQPQHF. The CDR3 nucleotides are TGTGCCAGCAGTTTAGCCGGGTCTAGCAATCAGCCCCAGCATTTT.